Given below is one T cell receptor (beta chain) in context. Germline values: CDR1 SGHRS, CDR2 YFSETQ. The CDR3 runs to 15 residues. Germline trimming cut 4 bases from V and 6 bases from J; bases unmatched to any gene: 5. The record originates from a study of blood T cell repertoires in COVID-19. Turning to the study itself: Researchers got acute and convalescent COVID-19 samples from the United States, Italy and Spain. PBMCs, B-cell-depleted T cells, or T cells were the source of the cDNA or gDNA that made up the material.

Data came from immunoSEQ multiplex PCR; TCRdb stores just in-frame clones and leaves some out. Among under 300,000 clones listed, 70% to 90% were seen once. Clinical history reported by participants formed the basis on which cohorts were assigned. Sample: PBMCs or T cells enriched from blood (not recorded which). This clonotype originated in a woman aged 45-59 years who had recovered from COVID-19. The chain recombines TRBV5-1 with TRBJ2-1; TRBD1 aligns across 12 bases. The CDR3 sequence is CASSPGTGGFNEQFF. The CDR3 DNA reads TGCGCCAGCAGCCCCGGGACAGGGGGCTTCAATGAGCAGTTCTTC.